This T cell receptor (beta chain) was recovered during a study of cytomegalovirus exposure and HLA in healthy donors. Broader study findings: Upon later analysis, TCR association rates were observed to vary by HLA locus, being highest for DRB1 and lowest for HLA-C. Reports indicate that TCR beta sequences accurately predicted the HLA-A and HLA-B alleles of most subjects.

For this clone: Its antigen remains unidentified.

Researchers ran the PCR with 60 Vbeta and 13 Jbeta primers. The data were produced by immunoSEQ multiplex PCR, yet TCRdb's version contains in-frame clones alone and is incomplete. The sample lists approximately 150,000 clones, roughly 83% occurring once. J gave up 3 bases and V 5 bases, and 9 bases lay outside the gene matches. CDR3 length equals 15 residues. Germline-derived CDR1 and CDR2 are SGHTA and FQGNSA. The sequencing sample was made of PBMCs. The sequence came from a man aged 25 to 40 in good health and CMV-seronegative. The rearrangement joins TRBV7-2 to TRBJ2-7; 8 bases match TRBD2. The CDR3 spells CASSPAGGDGYEQYF. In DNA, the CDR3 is TGTGCCAGCAGCCCCGCGGGGGGCGATGGCTACGAGCAGTACTTC. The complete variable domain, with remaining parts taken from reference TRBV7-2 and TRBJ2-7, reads GAGVSQSPSNKVTEKGKDVELRCDPISGHTALYWYRQSLGQGLEFLIYFQGNSAPDKSGLPSDRFSAERTGGSVSTLTIQRTQQEDSAVYLCASSPAGGDGYEQYFGPGTRLTVT.